This T cell receptor beta chain was captured by sequencing in a study of CD8+ T cells in alopecia areata. Study summary: Treated patients received oral tofacitinib, 5 to 10 mg twice daily. Tofacitinib dosing lasted 6 to 18 months, which was then followed by 6 months off drug.

Following extraction, RNA underwent reverse transcription to cDNA, which served as the sequencing template. Sequencing was performed with immunoSEQ multiplex PCR; in TCRdb, only in-frame clones are kept and a portion is missing. The table lists roughly 210,000 clones, around 43% of them singletons. The study, taken as a whole, reports: Under tofacitinib, fewer expanded CD8+ clones appeared among the top 100 scalp clones. There were many expanded lesional clones persisting in scalp and blood during tofacitinib.

In germline, CDR1 is SGHRS, CDR2 YFSETQ. V was shortened by 0 bases and J by 4 bases, with 14 bases between the two germline ends. The CDR3 contains 16 residues. Treatment defined: oral pan-JAK inhibitor, 5-10 mg twice daily. Points on this clone: Its antigen is currently unknown.

The chain has TRBV5-1 and TRBJ1-3, with D possibly being TRBD1 (6 bases). The clonotype originates from a human donor with alopecia areata. Specimen: CD4+ T cells sorted from blood, collected between weeks 36 and 40, from a patient treated with tofacitinib. CDR3 DNA sequence: TGCGCCAGCAGCTTGGATGTTGGGGGGCCAGGAAACACCATATATTTT. This gives the protein CASSLDVGGPGNTIYF.